These 6 T cell receptor beta chains share one sample of origin, sequenced in a study of blood T cells in healthy people across ages. Primed by a sample-barcoded 5' primer and a J-beta primer mix, a second PCR proceeded for roughly 6 to 12 cycles. TCRdb fed the 5' RACE reads into MiXCR, producing one record per CDR3 protein. The data show fewer than 600,000 distinct CDR3 sequences, about 26% seen once. These data are also associated with another study on T cells of mothers and their children.

Material for sequencing was blood. These receptor sequences come from a boy aged 2 to 9 in good health.

V and J are TRBV20-1 and TRBJ1-3, with 7 positions matching TRBD1. The V segment lost 4 bases and the J segment 3 bases; nucleotides outside the gene matches: 3. The length of the CDR3 is 13 residues. Germline values: CDR1 DFQATT, CDR2 SNEGSKA (reference sequence). CDR3 in amino acids: CSAKGQLGNTIYF. CDR3 nucleotide sequence: TGCAGTGCTAAGGGACAGCTTGGAAACACCATATATTTT.

This clonotype was observed a handful of times. The chain links TRBV10-3 to TRBJ2-7; possible D gene TRBD2, 6 bases. Per the germline V gene, CDR1 is ENHRY and CDR2 is SYGVKD. V lost 4 bases to trimming and J lost 3 bases, with 13 bases between them. This CDR3 contains 14 residues. Here the CDR3 reads CAISGLRGSYEQYF. DNA for the CDR3: TGTGCCATCAGTGGCTTGCGGGGAAGCTACGAGCAGTACTTC.

This clonotype was counted a few times. Written as DNA, the CDR3 is TGCAGCGCCACTCGCGACTTAGGTACCTACGAGCAGTACTTC. It codes for CSATRDLGTYEQYF. V and J are TRBV29-1 and TRBJ2-7; no reliable D call. Germline CDR1 is SQVTM and CDR2 is ANQGSEA. The CDR3 has 14 amino acids. With 7 bases removed from V and 2 bases from J, the gap between germline ends came to 18 bases.

The chain links TRBV6-4 to TRBJ2-3; TRBD1 agrees at 8 bases. The junction had 4 bases not matched to a gene; V was cut back by 4 bases and J by 4 bases. Germline loops: CDR1 MRHNA, CDR2 SNTAGT. The CDR3 is 14 residues long. CDR3 DNA sequence: TGTGCCAGCAGTGGAGGACAGGGTGCAGATACGCAGTATTTT. It encodes CASSGGQGADTQYF.

The chain combines TRBV20-1 with TRBJ1-1; 7 positions agree with TRBD1. The CDR3 spans 13 residues. Trimming took 8 bases from V and 1 from J; bases not matched to a gene: 7. Germline CDR1 DFQATT, CDR2 SNEGSKA (reference sequence). CDR3 residues: CSLPQGPNTEAFF. The CDR3, as DNA: TGCAGTTTGCCACAGGGGCCGAACACTGAAGCTTTCTTT.

This clonotype was found a few times. V is TRBV15 and J is TRBJ2-5; D possibly corresponds to TRBD2 (5 bases). The J call may be mistaken, given a closer DNA end match to TRBJ2-7. Germline V gene lookup returns CDR1 LNHNV and CDR2 YYDKDF (reference sequence). This CDR3 spans 13 amino acids. The CDR3 bases are TGTGCCACCAGCGAAACTAGATCCTACGAGCAGTACTTC. It specifies CATSETRSYEQYF.